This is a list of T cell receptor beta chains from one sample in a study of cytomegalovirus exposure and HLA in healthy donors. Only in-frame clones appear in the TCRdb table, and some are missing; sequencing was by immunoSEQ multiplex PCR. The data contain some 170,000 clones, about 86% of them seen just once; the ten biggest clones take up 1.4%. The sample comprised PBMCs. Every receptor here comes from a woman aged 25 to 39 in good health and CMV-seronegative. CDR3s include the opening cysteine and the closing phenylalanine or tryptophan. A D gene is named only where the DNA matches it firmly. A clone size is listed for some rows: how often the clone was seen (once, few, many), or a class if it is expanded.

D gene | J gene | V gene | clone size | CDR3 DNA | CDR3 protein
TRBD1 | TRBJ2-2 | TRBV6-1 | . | TGTGCCAGCAGAGAACTTTCCGGACAGGCGAACACCGGGGAGCTGTTTTTT | CASRELSGQANTGELFF
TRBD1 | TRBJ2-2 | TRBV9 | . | TGTGCCAGCACTCCGGGACAGGTCTACACCGGGGAGCTGTTTTTT | CASTPGQVYTGELFF
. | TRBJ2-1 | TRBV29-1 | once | TGCAGCGTTGGGTTAGGGGTCAATGAGCAGTTCTTC | CSVGLGVNEQFF
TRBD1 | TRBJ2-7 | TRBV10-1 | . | TGCGCCAGCAGGGACCCGGGACAGGGGGCTCCCGCCGGCGAGCAGTACTTC | CASRDPGQGAPAGEQYF
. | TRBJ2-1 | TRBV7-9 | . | TGTGCCAGCAGCTTACCAAACTCCTACAATGAGCAGTTCTTC | CASSLPNSYNEQFF
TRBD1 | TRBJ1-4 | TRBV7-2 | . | TGTGCCAGCAGCTCTGGACAGGGAGGCCCCTATGAAAAACTGTTTTTT | CASSSGQGGPYEKLFF
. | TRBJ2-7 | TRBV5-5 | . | TGTGCCAGCAGCTTGTGGCAGGGTCCGACCTACGAGCAGTACTTC | CASSLWQGPTYEQYF
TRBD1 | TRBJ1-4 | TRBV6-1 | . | TGTGCCAGCAGTGGTCGGACAGGGGGTTGGGAAAAACTGTTTTTT | CASSGRTGGWEKLFF
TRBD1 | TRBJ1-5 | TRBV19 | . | TGTGCCAGTACTACAGGGGGCTATCAGCCCCAGCATTTT | CASTTGGYQPQHF
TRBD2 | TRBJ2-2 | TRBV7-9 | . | TGTGCCAGCAGAAAAGGCAGCGGGGGTAACACCGGGGAGCTGTTTTTT | CASRKGSGGNTGELFF
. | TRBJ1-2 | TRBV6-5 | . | TGTGCCAGCAGTTACAGGGGTGGTGTTGATGGCTACACCTTC | CASSYRGGVDGYTF
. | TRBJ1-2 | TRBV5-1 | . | TGCGCCAGCAGCTTGGTTGGAGGGCCGGGCGGCTACACCTTC | CASSLVGGPGGYTF
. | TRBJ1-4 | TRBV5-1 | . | TGCGCCAGCAGCTTGACAGCTACGAATGAAAAACTGTTTTTT | CASSLTATNEKLFF
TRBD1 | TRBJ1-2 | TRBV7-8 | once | TGTGCCAGCAGCACCGGACAGGGGGGCTATGGCTACACCTTC | CASSTGQGGYGYTF
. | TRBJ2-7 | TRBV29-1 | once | TGCAGCACCTCGACAGGGGAGGGCGAGCAGTACTTC | CSTSTGEGEQYF
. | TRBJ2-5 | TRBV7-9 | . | TGTGCCAGCAGTTCACTGTCCGGGACAAAACAAGAGACCCAGTACTTC | CASSSLSGTKQETQYF
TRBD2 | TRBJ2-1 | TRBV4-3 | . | TGCGCCAGCAGCCAAGATTCGGGCGGGGGGGCCGGTCAGCAGTTCTTC | CASSQDSGGGAGQQFF
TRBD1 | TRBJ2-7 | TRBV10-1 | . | TGCGCCAGCCAGAATCCGGGACAGAGCTCCTACGAGCAGTACTTC | CASQNPGQSSYEQYF
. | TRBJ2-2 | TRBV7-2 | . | TGTGCCAGCAGCTTTCAAAAAACCGGGGAGCTGTTTTTT | CASSFQKTGELFF
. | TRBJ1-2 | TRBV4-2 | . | TGTGCCAGCAGCCAACGGAAAGGGGCAGGGGTTGGCTACACCTTC | CASSQRKGAGVGYTF
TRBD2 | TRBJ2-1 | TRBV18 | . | TGTGCCAGCTCACCCCCTAGGACTAGCGGGCAACACAATGAGCAGTTCTTC | CASSPPRTSGQHNEQFF
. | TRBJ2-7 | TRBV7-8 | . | TGTGCCAGCAGCTTAGCGCACAGGGCCTACGAGCAGTACTTC | CASSLAHRAYEQYF
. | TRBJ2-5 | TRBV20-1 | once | TGCAGTGCAGGGGAGGTAGAGACCCAGTACTTC | CSAGEVETQYF
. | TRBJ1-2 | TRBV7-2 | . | TGTGCCAGCAGCCTCCCGGGAACAGTTAACTATGGCTACACCTTC | CASSLPGTVNYGYTF
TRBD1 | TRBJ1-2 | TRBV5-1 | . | TGCGCCAGCAGCGACGGACAGGGCTATGGCTACACCTTC | CASSDGQGYGYTF
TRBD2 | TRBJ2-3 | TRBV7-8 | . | TGTGCCAGCAGCTTACGGGTAGCGGGGGGTGGAACAGATACGCAGTATTTT | CASSLRVAGGGTDTQYF
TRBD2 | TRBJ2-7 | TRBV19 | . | TGTGCCAGTAGTATTGGGACTATATACGAGCAGTACTTC | CASSIGTIYEQYF
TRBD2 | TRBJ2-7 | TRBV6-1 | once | TGTGCCAGCAGTGATCTAGCGGGGGGGCCAGGCGAGCAGTACTTC | CASSDLAGGPGEQYF
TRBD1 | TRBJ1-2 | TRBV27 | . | TGTGCCAGCTCTCGGACAGGGATTAATGGCTACACCTTC | CASSRTGINGYTF
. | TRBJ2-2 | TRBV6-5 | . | TGTGCCAGCAGTTACACTTCGGACACCGGGGAGCTGTTTTTT | CASSYTSDTGELFF
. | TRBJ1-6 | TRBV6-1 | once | TGTGCCAGCAGCGACTATTTGGTGACCCTCCACTTT | CASSDYLVTLHF
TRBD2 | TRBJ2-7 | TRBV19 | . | TGTGCCAGTAGTATAGGCCTAGCGGGGGCCCGGGAGCAGTACTTC | CASSIGLAGAREQYF
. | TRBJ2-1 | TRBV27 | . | TGTGCCAGCAGTTTAGTATTTCTGGGCGCGACCCCCTACAATGAGCAGTTCTTC | CASSLVFLGATPYNEQFF
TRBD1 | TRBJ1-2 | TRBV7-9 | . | TGTGCCAGCAGCTTAGGAGTCCAGGGGGAAATCTATGGCTACACCTTC | CASSLGVQGEIYGYTF
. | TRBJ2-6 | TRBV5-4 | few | TGTGCCAGCAGCGACAGGAACTCTGGGGCCAACGTCCTGACTTTC | CASSDRNSGANVLTF
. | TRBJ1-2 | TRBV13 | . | TGTGCCAGCAGCTTAGCTAGTCCAGGGGCCCATGGCTACACCTTC | CASSLASPGAHGYTF
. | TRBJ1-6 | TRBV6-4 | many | TGTGCCAGCAGTTTAACCGGGGAGGGGGATTCACCCCTCCACTTT | CASSLTGEGDSPLHF
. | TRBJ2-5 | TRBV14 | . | TGTGCCAGCAGCCAGGACGTATGGGCAGGGTCTGGAGAGACCCAGTACTTC | CASSQDVWAGSGETQYF
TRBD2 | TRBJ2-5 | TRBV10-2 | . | TGCGCCAGCAGCCCCACGACTAGCGGGGGCGGAAACCAGTACTTC | CASSPTTSGGGNQYF
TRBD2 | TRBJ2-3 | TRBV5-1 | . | TGCGCCAGCAGCTTACTAGCGGGGGAAAACACAGATACGCAGTATTTT | CASSLLAGENTDTQYF
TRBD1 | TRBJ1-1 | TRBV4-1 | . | TGCGCCAGCAGGGGGCACAGGGGGCAGAGCACTGAAGCTTTCTTT | CASRGHRGQSTEAFF
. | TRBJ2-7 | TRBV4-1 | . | TGCGCCAGCAGCTCCGCACAGGGCACCTACGAGCAGTACTTC | CASSSAQGTYEQYF
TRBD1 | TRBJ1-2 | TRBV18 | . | TGTGCCAGCTCACTAGGACAGGGGGCGGGTGGCTACACCTTC | CASSLGQGAGGYTF
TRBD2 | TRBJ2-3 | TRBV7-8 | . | TGTGCCAGCAGCCACCCTCTAGCGGGGGCAGATACGCAGTATTTT | CASSHPLAGADTQYF
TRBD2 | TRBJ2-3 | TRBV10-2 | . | TGCGCCAGCAGTGAGTCGGTTGCTAGCGGTCGCACAGATACGCAGTATTTT | CASSESVASGRTDTQYF
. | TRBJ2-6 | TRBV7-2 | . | TGTGCCAGCAGTTTCAGTGGGGCCAACGTCCTGACTTTC | CASSFSGANVLTF
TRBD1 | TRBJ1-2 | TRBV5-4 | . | TGTGCCAGCAGCGCAAGCCGACAGGGGAGGGATGGCTACACCTTC | CASSASRQGRDGYTF
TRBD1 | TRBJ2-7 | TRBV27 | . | TGTGCCAGCAGTTTGTCCAGGGGGCTTTACGAGCAGTACTTC | CASSLSRGLYEQYF
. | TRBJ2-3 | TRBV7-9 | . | TGTGCCAGCAGCGAAAAAGAGGACTACCCCCCCACAGATACGCAGTATTTT | CASSEKEDYPPTDTQYF
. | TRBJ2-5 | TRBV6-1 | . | TGTGCCAGCAGAAGACAGTTCCAAGAGACCCAGTACTTC | CASRRQFQETQYF
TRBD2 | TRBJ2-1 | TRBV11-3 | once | TGTGCCAGCAGCTCTGGGACTAGCGGGGGTTTGGGGTACAATGAGCAGTTCTTC | CASSSGTSGGLGYNEQFF
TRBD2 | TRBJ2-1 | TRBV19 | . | TGTGCCATTCAGGGACTAGCGGGGGGATTCTACAATGAGCAGTTCTTC | CAIQGLAGGFYNEQFF